These 13 T cell receptor beta chains originate from one sample sequenced in a study of T cell clonotyping in hematopoietic cell transplantation. The data were produced by immunoSEQ multiplex PCR, yet TCRdb's version contains in-frame clones alone and is incomplete. The sample holds some 14,000 clones; 85% to 95% are singletons and the top ten take roughly 4.5%. The starting material was PBMCs, obtained 30 days after allogeneic stem cell transplant. These receptors were taken from a male patient between 55 and 70 years old who had an allogeneic stem cell transplant from an unrelated donor, so the T cells may come from the graft donor. Some clones in this sample may be carry-over from other donors' samples.

The chain is built from TRBV27 and TRBJ2-7, with D unclear. Between the trimmed V and J ends, which lost 10 bases and 5 bases, there was a span of 3 bases. CDR1 is MNHEY and CDR2 is SMNVEV in the germline V gene (reference sequence). CDR3 size: 8 residues. CDR3 DNA: TGTGCCACCCACGAGCAGTACTTC. It is translated as CATHEQYF.

This clone has only one observation. J is TRBJ1-1 and V is TRBV7-9; no reliable D call. Between the trimmed V and J ends, which lost 1 base and 5 bases, there was a span of 11 bases. CDR3 length: 14 amino acids. Germline V gene sequence: CDR1 SEHNR, CDR2 FQNEAQ (reference sequence). The CDR3 DNA reads TGTGCCAGCAGCTTAGTGGGCAGGACTACTGAAGCTTTCTTT. Its translation is CASSLVGRTTEAFF.

The rearrangement joins TRBV9 to TRBJ2-3, with TRBD2 matching 11 bases. CDR3 size: 19 residues. In germline, CDR1 is SGDLS, CDR2 YYNGEE. Germline trimming cut 2 bases from V and 0 bases from J; bases unmatched to any gene: 11. The DNA of the CDR3 is TGTGCCAGCAGCGTGAATAGCGGGGGGGCCGGCAGCAGCACAGATACGCAGTATTTT. It is translated as CASSVNSGGAGSSTDTQYF.

This chain links TRBV10-1 with TRBJ1-2; TRBD1 might be the D (6 bases). The CDR3 is 20 residues long. V shed 2 bases and J shed 3 bases, with 28 bases lying between them. Looked up from germline, CDR1 is WNHNN and CDR2 is SYGVQD (reference sequence). The CDR3 is CASSELQRKIQGWGDYGYTF. The DNA of the CDR3 is TGCGCCAGCAGTGAGCTCCAACGGAAAATACAGGGCTGGGGGGACTATGGCTACACCTTC.

This sequence joins TRBV7-2 and TRBJ2-3; D unresolved. The CDR3 has 11 residues. Deletions cut 3 bases from V and 3 bases from J, with 1 base between. Germline-derived CDR1 and CDR2 are SGHTA and FQGNSA. The CDR3 is CASSLTDTQYF. Written as DNA, the CDR3 is TGTGCCAGCAGCTTGACAGATACGCAGTATTTT. Complete variable domain (other parts from reference TRBV7-2 and TRBJ2-3): GAGVSQSPSNKVTEKGKDVELRCDPISGHTALYWYRQSLGQGLEFLIYFQGNSAPDKSGLPSDRFSAERTGGSVSTLTIQRTQQEDSAVYLCASSLTDTQYFGPGTRLTVL.

The J gene is TRBJ1-1, the V gene TRBV11-2; 8 bases are shared with TRBD1. CDR3 length equals 17 residues. Trimming cost V 4 bases and J 0 bases; bases outside gene matches: 10. Germline V gives CDR1 SGHAT, CDR2 FQNNGV. CDR3 in DNA: TGTGCCAGCAGCTCCACAGGGGGGGGGATTATGAACACTGAAGCTTTCTTT. Translating it yields CASSSTGGGIMNTEAFF.

The gene calls are TRBV19 and TRBJ1-2, with 10 bases matching TRBD1. This CDR3 has 12 amino acids. V dropped 6 bases and J dropped 8; count of bases not matched to a gene: 3. Germline loops: CDR1 LNHDA, CDR2 SQIVND (reference sequence). CDR3 region: CASRGTGDGYTF. CDR3 nucleotide sequence: TGTGCCAGTAGGGGGACAGGGGACGGCTACACCTTC.

The chain uses TRBV6-1 and TRBJ2-3; D might be TRBD1 (6 bases). The CDR3 spans 17 residues. V shed 0 bases and J shed 4 bases, with 17 bases lying between them. The germline CDR1 and CDR2 sequences are MNHNS and SASEGT. CDR3 region: CASSEALGARRSDTQYF. For the CDR3, the DNA is TGTGCCAGCAGTGAAGCGCTGGGGGCGCGCCGGTCAGATACGCAGTATTTT.

The count of this clone is one. The chain uses TRBV6-5 and TRBJ1-5; no clear D gene. Trimming shortened V by 4 bases and J by 1 base, and 14 bases separated the two germline ends. CDR1 and CDR2 (germline): MNHEY, SVGAGI. The CDR3 has 16 residues. The CDR3 here is CASSFSGEPSNQPQHF. The CDR3 DNA follows: TGTGCCAGCAGTTTCTCCGGGGAGCCCAGCAATCAGCCCCAGCATTTT.

The chain joins TRBV19 to TRBJ1-4, with 7 bases fitting TRBD1. J gave up 10 bases and V 5 bases, and 19 bases lay outside the gene matches. CDR3 length: 17 amino acids. Germline lookup yields CDR1 LNHDA and CDR2 SQIVND (reference sequence). The CDR3 DNA reads as TGTGCCAGTAGTGCAACCGGGACAGTACCCCAGGGGGGAAAACTGTTTTTT. The encoded protein is CASSATGTVPQGGKLFF.

V usage is TRBV30 and J usage is TRBJ1-2; D not certain. This CDR3 region has 12 residues. CDR1 and CDR2 (germline): GTSNPN, SVGIG (reference sequence). V lost 0 bases and J 8 bases, leaving 10 bases between the germline ends. The CDR3 spells CAWSVWRVGYTF. The CDR3 nucleotides read TGTGCCTGGAGTGTTTGGCGCGTGGGCTACACCTTC.

V is TRBV5-6 and J is TRBJ2-3, with D tentatively TRBD1 (6 bases). This CDR3 region has 15 residues. V lost 2 bases and J lost 4, with 14 bases in between. The germline V gene has CDR1 SGHDT and CDR2 YYEEEE. The CDR3 reads CASSFPTGSPDTQYF. The CDR3 DNA is TGTGCCAGCAGCTTTCCTACAGGGTCCCCAGATACGCAGTATTTT. Complete variable domain (other parts from reference TRBV5-6 and TRBJ2-3): DAGVTQSPTHLIKTRGQQVTLRCSPKSGHDTVSWYQQALGQGPQFIFQYYEEEERQRGNFPDRFSGHQFPNYSSELNVNALLLGDSALYLCASSFPTGSPDTQYFGPGTRLTVL.

The chain combines TRBV6-1 with TRBJ2-7; D is possibly TRBD1 or TRBD2 (5 bases each). Germline assignment: CDR1 MNHNS and CDR2 SASEGT. Trimming removed 6 bases at V and 0 bases at J, with 15 bases between. This CDR3 spans 15 amino acids. The CDR3: CASRRGADNSYEQYF. CDR3 bases: TGTGCCAGCAGACGAGGGGCTGATAACTCCTACGAGCAGTACTTC.